What follows are 9 T cell receptor beta chains derived from one specimen sequenced in a study of human T cells and chemical hapten exposure. This sample's time point: pre-sensitization, week 0. The treatment: therapeutic diphenylcyclopropenone sensitization with weekly scalp DPC. TCRdb itself ran the RACE reads through MiXCR, one entry per CDR3 protein. The sample holds around 350,000 distinct CDR3 sequences, over 5% seen once. Material: whole blood, obtained in connection with sensitization to the hapten diphenylcyclopropenone (DPC). The source of these receptors is a woman in her late teens or twenties with alopecia areata. Some clones in this sample may be carry-over from other donors' samples.

Ten or more counts support this clonotype. This chain connects TRBV12-3 or TRBV12-4 to TRBJ1-2; no firm D call. V gave up 2 bases and J gave up 5 bases, with 6 bases separating them. This CDR3 comprises 12 residues. DNA for the CDR3: TGTGCCAGCAGTTTATTGGGTTATGGCTACACCTTC. It specifies CASSLLGYGYTF.

The V and J genes are TRBV9 and TRBJ1-1; TRBD1 matches 7 bases. From germline, CDR1 is SGDLS and CDR2 YYNGEE. The CDR3 runs to 15 residues. The trim removed 7 bases at V and 0 bases at J, leaving 9 bases unmatched. The CDR3, as DNA: TGTGCCAGCTCCCCACAGGGGATGGTGAACACTGAAGCTTTCTTT. It encodes CASSPQGMVNTEAFF.

The chain joins TRBV5-1 to TRBJ1-4, with 8 bases matching TRBD1. The CDR3 runs to 15 residues. Germline values: CDR1 SGHRS, CDR2 YFSETQ. With V trimmed by 0 bases and J by 5 bases, 3 bases remained unmatched. CDR3 loop: CASSLVDRDNEKLFF. The DNA for the CDR3 is TGCGCCAGCAGCTTGGTGGACAGGGACAATGAAAAACTGTTTTTT.

This clonotype was counted at least ten times. The chain employs TRBV20-1 and TRBJ2-1; the match to TRBD1 covers 10 bases. The V gene's germline CDR1 is DFQATT and CDR2 SNEGSKA (reference sequence). V shed 3 bases and J 7 bases; nucleotides not matched to a gene: 9. The CDR3 extends over 15 amino acids. CDR3 sequence: CSASPGTGVLNEQFF. The CDR3 DNA follows: TGCAGTGCTAGTCCCGGGACAGGGGTATTGAATGAGCAGTTCTTC.

This clonotype was picked up many times. The chain has TRBV12-3 or TRBV12-4 and TRBJ2-7; 8 nucleotides match TRBD1. After removal of 6 bases from V and 2 bases from J, the junction contained 12 bases not matched to a gene. The CDR3 covers 16 residues. CDR3 residues: CASSRTGNIGPYEQYF. The CDR3 region has the DNA TGTGCCAGCAGCAGGACAGGGAATATTGGTCCCTACGAGCAGTACTTC.

This clonotype was observed at least ten times. The chain carries TRBV6-2 or TRBV6-3 and TRBJ1-2; D not certain. The V end lost 4 bases, the J end lost 8 bases, and 14 bases lay between the germline ends. Germline CDR1 is MNHEY and CDR2 is SVGEGT. This CDR3 region has 13 residues. For the CDR3, the DNA is TGTGCCAGCAGTTCCTTCTCTGGCGACGGCTACACCTTC. It yields the protein CASSSFSGDGYTF.

The chain uses TRBV10-2 and TRBJ1-4; no clear D gene. There are 15 residues in the CDR3. Per the germline V gene, CDR1 is WSHSY and CDR2 is SAAADI. Trimming stripped 1 base from V and 0 bases from J, with 6 bases between. As DNA, the CDR3 is TGCGCCAGCAGTGAGTTTACAGCAACTAATGAAAAACTGTTTTTT. Protein sequence: CASSEFTATNEKLFF.

In its sample, this clonotype was seen a few times. The CDR3 DNA follows: TGTGCCAGCAGCCCCGGGACAGGGCGTAATGAAAAACTGTTTTTT. Protein sequence: CASSPGTGRNEKLFF. The chain joins TRBV7-3 to TRBJ1-4; TRBD1 agrees at 9 bases. V lost 5 bases, J lost 4 bases, and 5 bases stayed unmatched. The CDR3 is made up of 15 amino acids. The germline CDR1 and CDR2 sequences are SGHTA and FQGTGA.

The J gene is TRBJ2-1, the V gene TRBV10-3, with 9 positions matching TRBD2. This CDR3 is 15 amino acids long. The V gene's germline CDR1 is ENHRY and CDR2 SYGVKD. Germline trimming cut 0 bases from V and 7 bases from J; bases unmatched to any gene: 4. The CDR3, as DNA: TGTGCCATCAGTGAGTCTCTAGCGGGGAGGAATGAGCAGTTCTTC. It specifies CAISESLAGRNEQFF.